This entry lists 10 T cell receptor beta chains sequenced from one sample in a study of blood T cell repertoires in COVID-19. The protocol was immunoSEQ multiplex PCR, while the TCRdb copy is restricted to in-frame clones and leaves out a portion. The sample records approximately 74,000 clones, 88% being singletons. Sample: peripheral blood. The source is a woman aged 55-70 years with acute or convalescent COVID-19.

A word on this clone: One end of the junction is discordant with germline, which a read error may explain. The V call is TRBV2, the J call TRBJ1-5; 7 nucleotides agree with TRBD1. This CDR3 region has 12 residues. CDR1 is SNHLY and CDR2 is FYNNEI in the germline V gene. The CDR3 DNA reads as TGTGCCAGCAGTGGGGACAGCCTGGCGGTATATTTT. It yields the protein CASSGDSLAVYF.

The rearrangement uses TRBV29-1 and TRBJ2-5, with 8 nucleotides matching TRBD1. This CDR3 contains 14 residues. V shed 6 bases and J 5 bases; nucleotides not matched to a gene: 11. In germline, CDR1 is SQVTM, CDR2 ANQGSEA. CDR3 bases: TGCAGCGTGGCCTCCGGGACAGGCTGGGAGACCCAGTACTTC. Translating gives CSVASGTGWETQYF.

There are a few counts of this clone. The chain recombines TRBV10-3 with TRBJ1-2; D not resolved. The CDR3 is 18 amino acids. The ends were cut back, 6 bases at V and 0 bases at J, with 23 bases in the middle. Germline V lookup: CDR1 ENHRY, CDR2 SYGVKD. CDR3 loop: CAISGAGRAHRANYGYTF. The CDR3 nucleotides read TGTGCCATCAGCGGAGCTGGGAGGGCGCACCGAGCTAACTATGGCTACACCTTC.

The rearrangement links TRBV19 to TRBJ1-4; D is uncertain. V was cut by 3 bases and J by 4 bases, with 9 bases left in between. The CDR3 totals 14 residues. From germline, CDR1 is LNHDA and CDR2 SQIVND (reference sequence). The CDR3 sequence: CASSMGRNNEKLFF. The CDR3, as DNA: TGTGCCAGTAGTATGGGCCGGAATAATGAAAAACTGTTTTTT.

This CDR3 reads CSVEGTEAGGYTF. The CDR3 DNA reads TGCAGCGTGGAGGGGACGGAGGCTGGAGGCTACACCTTC. The chain uses TRBV29-1 and TRBJ1-2; D perhaps matches TRBD1 (5 bases). Looked up from germline, CDR1 is SQVTM and CDR2 is ANQGSEA. This CDR3 has 13 amino acids. Trimming took 6 bases from V and 8 from J, leaving 19 bases between them. Looking up the rest from reference TRBV29-1 and TRBJ1-2 gives the full variable domain: SAVISQKPSRDICQRGTSLTIQCQVDSQVTMMFWYRQQPGQSLTLIATANQGSEATYESGFVIDKFPISRPNLTFSTLTVSNMSPEDSSIYLCSVEGTEAGGYTFGSGTRLTVV.

The V gene is TRBV5-1, the J gene TRBJ2-1; 8 nucleotides align to TRBD2. The CDR3 sequence is 16 residues long. V lost 0 bases to trimming and J lost 5 bases; unmatched junction nucleotides: 7. Germline CDR1 is SGHRS and CDR2 is YFSETQ. CDR3 sequence reads: CASSLAPSGLNNEQFF. CDR3 sequence (DNA): TGCGCCAGCAGCTTGGCCCCTAGCGGGCTTAACAATGAGCAGTTCTTC.

The V call is TRBV19, the J call TRBJ2-3; weak D call: TRBD2 (5 bases). The CDR3 runs 13 residues. Per the germline V gene, CDR1 is LNHDA and CDR2 is SQIVND (reference sequence). The V and J ends lost 8 bases and 0 bases respectively, with 9 bases between them. The CDR3 region is CASAGISTDTQYF. The CDR3 DNA reads as TGTGCCAGTGCCGGGATTAGCACAGATACGCAGTATTTT.

This chain connects TRBV27 to TRBJ2-1; the match to TRBD2 covers 8 bases. The germline CDR1 and CDR2 sequences are MNHEY and SMNVEV (reference sequence). CDR3 length: 13 residues. The V and J ends lost 6 bases and 6 bases, in that order; junction bases with no gene match: 4. The chain's CDR3 is CASSPRGGNEQFF. The CDR3 coding sequence is TGTGCCAGCAGCCCCCGGGGGGGCAATGAGCAGTTCTTC.

The V gene is TRBV7-8, the J gene TRBJ1-1; no clear D gene. The length of the CDR3 is 15 residues. Germline V gives CDR1 SGHVS, CDR2 FQNEAQ. Trimming pared 5 bases from V and 1 base from J, leaving 14 bases between. CDR3 region: CASSPQARSNTEAFF. DNA of the CDR3: TGTGCCAGCAGCCCTCAAGCGAGGTCGAACACTGAAGCTTTCTTT.

The chain is built from TRBV6-5 and TRBJ2-1; TRBD2 is a possible D gene (5 bases). The V gene's germline CDR1 is MNHEY and CDR2 SVGAGI. The CDR3 runs 14 residues. The V gene lost 2 bases and the J gene lost 7 bases, with 12 bases spanning the gap. The CDR3 here is CASSYGSSSNEQFF. DNA for the CDR3: TGTGCCAGCAGTTACGGGTCTAGCAGTAATGAGCAGTTCTTC.